This record looks at one T cell receptor (beta chain) sequence and its context. Its target is unknown. MiXCR, run by TCRdb on the reads, gives a single entry per CDR3 protein. This sample has about 500,000 distinct CDR3 sequences, with roughly a third found just once. The sample originates from a study of T cell repertoires in cytomegalovirus infection. The germline V gene encodes CDR1 SQVTM and CDR2 ANQGSEA. Trimming stripped 6 bases from V and 7 bases from J, with 15 bases between. The CDR3 consists of 12 residues. The chain recombines TRBV29-1 with TRBJ1-1; perhaps TRBD1 as D (5 bases). This material consisted of cultured PBMCs, taken from culture after CMV antigen stimulation. The sequence came from a human donor in good health (CMV status not recorded). Some clones in this sample may be carry-over from other donors' samples. The CDR3 sequence is CSVTDGGVEAFF. CDR3 coding DNA: TGCAGCGTGACGGACGGGGGAGTTGAAGCTTTCTTT.